This T cell receptor beta chain originates from a study of blood T cell repertoires in COVID-19 (TCRdb year 2020). About the investigation overall: Samples covering the acute and convalescent phases of COVID-19 were provided by collaborators in the United States, Italy and Spain. The prospective study material was composed of cDNA or gDNA derived from T cells, B-cell-depleted T cells, or PBMCs. Subjects who had been exposed to COVID-19, were actively infected with it, or had recovered from it provided the deeply sampled blood TCRbeta repertoires that made up the dataset. A freely available public database, intended as a resource for researchers studying the immune response to SARS-CoV-2, is where the repertoires were released. The samples were drawn from two sources: the first 160 participants of the ongoing ImmuneRACE study, and over 1,000 subjects contributed by 6 global collaborators. A de-identified subject ID, COVID-19 status, age in years and sex were almost always included in the sample metadata. Where available, HLA class I and class II types were obtained from metadata supplied by the sample provider rather than from assay-based typing.

What the work shows at the level of the full study, not this receptor alone: Clinical and demographic metadata were provided uncurated, with the amount varying by source and participant.

TCRbeta CDR3 regions were amplified from genomic DNA by means of the immunoSEQ Assay, a bias-controlled multiplex PCR. The authors' pipeline ran thus. Nucleated cell counts per sample were estimated from amplification of reference gene primers within the assay. Sequence reads were collapsed and filtered to measure the absolute abundance of every unique TCRbeta CDR3 rearrangement. For each sample, productive Simpson clonality was calculated by taking the square root of Simpson's diversity index across productive rearrangements. Imported from immuneACCESS, the table was reduced by TCRdb to in-frame sequences with V and J called. These copies leave out some clones; in studies compared against another copy, an unresolved V gene accounts for under half, and the cause of the remainder is not known. V, J and clone size are those of that table, while D and trimming were read from the DNA. This sample holds roughly 250,000 clones; 80% to 90% were observed only once. The ten biggest clones cover around 2% of the sample.

There are 18 amino acids in the CDR3, from cysteine to phenylalanine inclusive. Kept here is only the CDR3 DNA, which spans 54 bases and is read in frame from base 1. V loses 5 bases at its end and J loses 3 bases; junction bases beyond the gene matches: 16. The germline V gene supplies CDR1 SGHVS and CDR2 FQNEAQ. Participants in the prospective study were aged about 18 to 95 years, lived in 24 United States geographic areas, and enrolled through a virtual design. To assign participants to cohorts, the prospective study relied on clinical history that participants themselves reported in a screening survey and a study questionnaire. Recovered participants in ImmuneRACE Cohort 3 were defined by two consecutive negative NP/OP PCR tests, clearance by a healthcare professional, or resolution of symptoms. Each participant in the prospective study had whole blood, serum and a nasopharyngeal or oropharyngeal swab collected by mobile phlebotomists. Additional blood draws and questionnaires over an approximately 2-month period could optionally be provided by prospective study participants. Before DNA extraction, blood samples from the prospective study were shipped at room temperature or frozen.

Note on this clone: Its recognized antigen is unknown. No per-base quality is available; no much larger clone lies one base away.

The sequencing input was PBMCs or T cells enriched from blood (not recorded which). The chain couples TRBV7-8 to TRBJ1-5, and TRBD1 matches 7 of the central bases. This TCR came from a woman under 30 who had recovered from COVID-19. The bases read TGTGCCAGCAGCCTTGATGGGATTGACAGGGCCATCAATCAGCCCCAGCATTTT. Translated, this is CASSLDGIDRAINQPQHF. The CDR3, completed at both ends by the reference TRBV7-8 and TRBJ1-5 genes, gives the full variable domain GAGVSQSPRYKVAKRGQDVALRCDPISGHVSLFWYQQALGQGPEFLTYFQNEAQLDKSGLPSDRFFAERPEGSVSTLKIQRTQQEDSAVYLCASSLDGIDRAINQPQHFGDGTRLSIL.